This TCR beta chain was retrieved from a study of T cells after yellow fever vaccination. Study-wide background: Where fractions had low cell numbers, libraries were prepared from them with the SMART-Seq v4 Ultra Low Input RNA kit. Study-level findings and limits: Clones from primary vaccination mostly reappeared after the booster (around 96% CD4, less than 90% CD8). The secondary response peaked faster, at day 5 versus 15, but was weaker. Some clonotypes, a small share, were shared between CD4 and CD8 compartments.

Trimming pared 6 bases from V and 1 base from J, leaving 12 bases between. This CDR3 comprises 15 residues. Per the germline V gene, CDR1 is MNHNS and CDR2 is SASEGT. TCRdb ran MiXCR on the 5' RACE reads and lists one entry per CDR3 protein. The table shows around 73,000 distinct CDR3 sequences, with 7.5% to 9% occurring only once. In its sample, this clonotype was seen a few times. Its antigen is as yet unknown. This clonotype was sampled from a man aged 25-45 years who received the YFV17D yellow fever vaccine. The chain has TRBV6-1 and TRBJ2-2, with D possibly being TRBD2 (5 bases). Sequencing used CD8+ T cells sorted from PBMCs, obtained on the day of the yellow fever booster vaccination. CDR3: CASSPLRENTGELFF. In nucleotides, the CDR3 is TGTGCCAGCAGCCCCCTCCGGGAGAACACCGGGGAGCTGTTTTTT.